The 32 T cell receptor beta chains below all came from one sample that was sequenced in a study of early T cells in non-severe SARS-CoV-2 infection. Each CDR3 protein is one row after TCRdb ran MiXCR on the 5' RACE reads. The sample shows 97,000 or so distinct CDR3 sequences, about an eighth of them seen only once. Sequences were obtained from whole blood. Receptors originate from an adult who was a healthcare worker with PCR-confirmed SARS-CoV-2 infection or an uninfected control (not recorded which).

In this sample, this clonotype turned up many times. V gene TRBV25-1 combines with J gene TRBJ2-7, with 10 nucleotides matching TRBD2. The CDR3 is 13 residues long. V lost 6 bases and J lost 2; bases outside the gene matches: 1. CDR1 is MGHDK, CDR2 SYGVNS, per germline. The CDR3 nucleotides read TGTGCCAGCAGCACTAGCGGGACCTACGAGCAGTACTTC. Its translation: CASSTSGTYEQYF.

This clonotype occurred a few times. The rearrangement links TRBV11-2 to TRBJ2-7, with D perhaps TRBD1 or TRBD2 (5 bases each). V was trimmed by 6 bases and J by 1 base, leaving 10 bases between them. The CDR3 extends over 13 amino acids. CDR1 is SGHAT, CDR2 FQNNGV, per germline. The CDR3 spells CASRGTESYEQYF. Written as DNA, the CDR3 is TGTGCCAGCAGAGGGACCGAGTCCTACGAGCAGTACTTC.

This clonotype was counted a few times. The genes are TRBV28 and TRBJ2-7; the match to TRBD2 covers 8 bases. The CDR3 runs to 13 residues. Per germline, CDR1 MDHEN and CDR2 SYDVKM. After removal of 11 bases from V and 10 bases from J, the junction contained 16 bases not matched to a gene. The CDR3 sequence: CAAGGTRSTSQYF. CDR3 nucleotide sequence: TGTGCCGCGGGGGGAACTAGATCTACGAGTCAGTACTTC.

V is TRBV2 and J is TRBJ1-6; 9 nucleotides match TRBD1. Germline CDR1 is SNHLY and CDR2 is FYNNEI. The CDR3 loop spans 14 amino acids. Unmatched junction bases numbered 2, after V lost 6 bases and J lost 5 bases. The CDR3 coding sequence is TGTGCCAGCAGAGGACAGGGGAATAATTCACCCCTCCACTTT. Amino acids: CASRGQGNNSPLHF.

On this clonotype itself: Its ends do not fully match the called genes, so a read error is possible. The chain combines TRBV28 with TRBJ1-5; TRBD1 might be the D (5 bases). CDR3 length: 12 amino acids. Germline CDR1 MDHEN, CDR2 SYDVKM. Here the CDR3 reads CVSNPAGKPQHF. Written as DNA, the CDR3 is TGTGTCAGCAACCCCGCAGGGAAGCCCCAGCATTTT.

This clonotype was observed a handful of times. The rearrangement links TRBV4-1 to TRBJ2-7; possible D gene TRBD2, 5 bases. V was cut by 8 bases and J by 5 bases, with 16 bases left in between. Germline loops: CDR1 MGHRA, CDR2 YSYEKL. The CDR3 is made up of 13 amino acids. The CDR3 spells CASLQREVNEQYF. CDR3 in DNA: TGCGCCAGCCTCCAGAGGGAAGTGAACGAGCAGTACTTC.

This clonotype was detected many times. This chain links TRBV7-8 with TRBJ2-7; D is undetermined. V lost 0 bases and J 3 bases, leaving 9 bases between the germline ends. Germline CDR1 reads SGHVS; CDR2 reads FQNEAQ. The length of the CDR3 is 14 residues. The CDR3 spells CASSLASFNYEQYF. CDR3 nucleotides: TGTGCCAGCAGCTTAGCTAGCTTTAACTACGAGCAGTACTTC.

The rearrangement joins TRBV11-2 to TRBJ2-1; 8 positions agree with TRBD2. V shed 4 bases and J 4 bases; nucleotides not matched to a gene: 6. The germline CDR1 and CDR2 sequences are SGHAT and FQNNGV. CDR3 length: 15 amino acids. The DNA of the CDR3 is TGTGCCAGCAGCTCAGCGGGAGCAAAATACAATGAGCAGTTCTTC. It codes for CASSSAGAKYNEQFF.

This clonotype was detected a few times. The chain combines TRBV12-3 or TRBV12-4 with TRBJ2-7; 12 bases map to TRBD2. V gave up 4 bases and J gave up 8 bases; unmatched junction bases: 6. This CDR3 comprises 14 residues. CDR3 coding DNA: TGTGCCAGCAGTTCCCCAGGACTAGCGGGGAAGCAGTACTTC. It yields the protein CASSSPGLAGKQYF.

This clonotype was picked up a small number of times. The chain employs TRBV27 and TRBJ2-4, with 9 bases matching TRBD2. The V segment lost 4 bases and the J segment 0 bases; nucleotides outside the gene matches: 7. CDR3 size: 17 residues. Germline V gives CDR1 MNHEY, CDR2 SMNVEV (reference sequence). CDR3 loop: CASSSLGGRVAKNIQYF. In DNA, the CDR3 is TGTGCCAGCAGTTCCCTTGGCGGGAGGGTAGCCAAAAACATTCAGTACTTC.

In its sample, this clonotype was seen many times. The rearrangement joins TRBV11-2 to TRBJ2-1; a possible D gene is TRBD2 (6 bases). This CDR3 spans 15 amino acids. Germline values: CDR1 SGHAT, CDR2 FQNNGV. Trimming stripped 6 bases from V and 3 bases from J, with 15 bases between. The CDR3 is CASSFHPGLYNEQFF. Here the CDR3 DNA reads TGTGCCAGCAGTTTCCACCCGGGACTCTACAATGAGCAGTTCTTC.

The chain carries TRBV2 and TRBJ1-1, with TRBD1 matching 9 bases. This CDR3 is built from 15 residues. Trimming removed 6 bases from V and 6 bases from J; junction bases left unmatched: 11. CDR1 is SNHLY, CDR2 FYNNEI, per germline. As DNA, the CDR3 is TGTGCCAGCAGAGATTTACAGGGGGCGCAGGCTGAAGCTTTCTTT. Amino acid sequence: CASRDLQGAQAEAFF. Full variable domain (missing parts from reference TRBV2 and TRBJ1-1): EPEVTQTPSHQVTQMGQEVILRCVPISNHLYFYWYRQILGQKVEFLVSFYNNEISEKSEIFDDQFSVERPDGSNFTLKIRSTKLEDSAMYFCASRDLQGAQAEAFFGQGTRLTVV.

This clonotype was picked up many times. The CDR3 is CASSASGRASNEQFF. Written as DNA, the CDR3 is TGTGCCAGCAGCGCAAGCGGGAGGGCCTCCAATGAGCAGTTCTTC. The gene calls are TRBV11-2 and TRBJ2-1, with 10 bases identical to TRBD2. The CDR3 length is 15 residues. The germline CDR1 and CDR2 sequences are SGHAT and FQNNGV. J lost 6 bases, V lost 5 bases, and 7 bases had no gene match.

The CDR3 nucleotides are TGTGCCAGCAGCTTAGGGGACAAAAACATTCAGTACTTC. It yields the protein CASSLGDKNIQYF. The rearrangement links TRBV7-8 to TRBJ2-4, with unresolved D. CDR3 length: 13 amino acids. The germline gives CDR1 SGHVS, CDR2 FQNEAQ. Deletions cut 1 base from V and 3 bases from J, with 4 bases between.

Details on this clonotype: Since a much larger clone is just one base distant, this may be a read error. The rearrangement uses TRBV7-2 and TRBJ1-2; a possible D gene is TRBD1 (5 bases). CDR1 and CDR2 (germline): SGHTA, FQGNSA. The CDR3 is 13 residues long. CDR3 amino acids: CASSLTRGAGHTF. In DNA, the CDR3 is TGTGCCAGCAGCTTAACCCGCGGGGCTGGCCACACCTTC.

This clonotype was recorded a few times. The CDR3 coding sequence is TGTGCCAGAAGCATTACAGGGGGAAGGTCCTACGAGCAGTACTTC. This sequence encodes CARSITGGRSYEQYF. The chain combines TRBV5-3 with TRBJ2-7, with 8 bases lining up with TRBD1. TRBV5-3 is labeled an ORF, and its function is uncertain. CDR3 length equals 15 residues. V lost 4 bases to trimming and J lost 1 base; unmatched junction nucleotides: 7.

In its sample, this clonotype was seen a few times. The CDR3 region is CASSQLAGASGELFF. In DNA, the CDR3 is TGCGCCAGCAGCCAACTAGCGGGAGCCTCCGGGGAGCTGTTTTTT. This chain joins TRBV4-1 and TRBJ2-2, with 10 bases identical to TRBD2. The V gene's germline CDR1 is MGHRA and CDR2 YSYEKL. The CDR3 is made up of 15 amino acids. Germline trimming cut 2 bases from V and 6 bases from J; bases unmatched to any gene: 3.

In its sample, this clonotype was seen many times. The V call is TRBV12-3 or TRBV12-4, the J call TRBJ2-7, with 9 bases lining up with TRBD1. CDR3 size: 14 residues. The junction had 5 bases not matched to a gene; V was cut back by 5 bases and J by 3 bases. The CDR3 DNA is TGTGCCAGCAGTGGTCTGGGACAGGGCTACGAGCAGTACTTC. Translated, it gives CASSGLGQGYEQYF.

This clonotype was seen a few times. J is TRBJ2-1 and V is TRBV7-9; D not certain. Germline CDR1 and CDR2: SEHNR and FQNEAQ (reference sequence). The CDR3 runs 14 residues. Trimming left V 1 base short and J 2 bases short, with 6 bases between. CDR3 nucleotide sequence: TGTGCCAGCAGCTTAGACGGTACCTACAATGAGCAGTTCTTC. Translating gives CASSLDGTYNEQFF. Supplemented by reference TRBV7-9 and TRBJ2-1, the full variable domain reads DTGVSQNPRHKITKRGQNVTFRCDPISEHNRLYWYRQTLGQGPEFLTYFQNEAQLEKSRLLSDRFSAERPKGSFSTLEIQRTEQGDSAMYLCASSLDGTYNEQFFGPGTRLTVL.

This clonotype came up many times. The chain has TRBV4-2 and TRBJ2-1; D gene unclear. The germline V gene encodes CDR1 LGHNA and CDR2 YNFKEQ. V was pared by 2 bases and J by 5 bases, with 7 bases between. The CDR3 loop spans 13 amino acids. The CDR3 sequence is CASSQYADNEQFF. The CDR3 bases are TGTGCCAGCAGCCAATATGCGGACAATGAGCAGTTCTTC.

This clonotype showed up just a few times. The chain couples TRBV28 to TRBJ2-7, with 7 positions matching TRBD2. The ends lost 5 bases at V and 3 bases at J; junction bases unmatched: 13. Germline CDR1 reads MDHEN; CDR2 reads SYDVKM. The CDR3 runs to 16 residues. CDR3 in amino acids: CASSPPGGSRGYEQYF. The CDR3 DNA reads as TGTGCCAGCAGTCCCCCGGGGGGTAGTCGCGGCTACGAGCAGTACTTC.

There are a few counts of this clonotype. The J gene is TRBJ2-1, the V gene TRBV7-8; D might be TRBD2 (6 bases). CDR1 is SGHVS, CDR2 FQNEAQ, per germline. Trimming removed 6 bases from V and 4 bases from J, with 10 bases in between. The CDR3 is 13 residues long. The CDR3 DNA reads TGTGCCAGCAGAATACGGGGGTACAATGAGCAGTTCTTC. Translated, it gives CASRIRGYNEQFF.

The J gene is TRBJ1-4, the V gene TRBV4-1; D gene ambiguous. The CDR3 is made up of 16 amino acids. V lost 3 bases, J lost 0 bases, and 11 bases lay in between. Germline lookup yields CDR1 MGHRA and CDR2 YSYEKL. CDR3 protein: CASSHRSAATNEKLFF. CDR3 DNA: TGCGCCAGCAGCCATCGCTCAGCGGCAACTAATGAAAAACTGTTTTTT.

This clonotype came up a few times. The chain couples TRBV12-3 or TRBV12-4 to TRBJ1-5; 9 bases are a match to TRBD1. The CDR3 runs 16 residues. After removal of 6 bases from V and 1 base from J, the junction contained 7 bases not matched to a gene. The chain's CDR3 is CASSRGQGKSNQPQHF. The CDR3 DNA reads as TGTGCCAGCAGCCGGGGACAGGGTAAAAGCAATCAGCCCCAGCATTTT.

The V and J genes are TRBV27 and TRBJ2-7, with D maybe TRBD2 (5 bases). CDR3 length: 13 residues. V lost 2 bases, J lost 13 bases, and 18 bases lay in between. The germline V gene has CDR1 MNHEY and CDR2 SMNVEV (reference sequence). The CDR3 sequence: CASSLRQGSASYF. The DNA of the CDR3 is TGTGCCAGCAGTTTAAGGCAAGGGAGTGCGTCATACTTC.

This clonotype showed up many times. The gene calls are TRBV6-6 and TRBJ1-1; no reliable D call. The germline V gene has CDR1 MNHNY and CDR2 SVGAGI (reference sequence). V lost 7 bases, J lost 0 bases, and 21 bases lay in between. The CDR3 runs 17 residues. CDR3 protein: CASTKLEMVRLNTEAFF. The CDR3 bases are TGTGCCAGCACTAAATTAGAGATGGTGCGGCTGAACACTGAAGCTTTCTTT.

At least ten counts were recorded for this clonotype. This chain joins TRBV29-1 and TRBJ2-2; D unclear. The V end lost 4 bases, the J end lost 1 base, and 7 bases lay between the germline ends. CDR3 length: 13 residues. Germline V gene sequence: CDR1 SQVTM, CDR2 ANQGSEA. CDR3 residues: CSVVVQNTGELFF. In DNA form, the CDR3 reads TGCAGCGTTGTGGTTCAGAACACCGGGGAGCTGTTTTTT.

The V call is TRBV4-1, the J call TRBJ2-7; D perhaps matches TRBD2 (5 bases). This CDR3 is built from 14 residues. Germline V gene sequence: CDR1 MGHRA, CDR2 YSYEKL. Trimming removed 1 base at V and 2 bases at J, with 9 bases between. The CDR3 loop reads CASSQVSGTYEQYF. The CDR3 bases are TGCGCCAGCAGCCAAGTTTCGGGGACCTACGAGCAGTACTTC.

This clonotype came up many times. V usage is TRBV20-1 and J usage is TRBJ1-2; TRBD1 matches at 8 bases. Germline CDR1 and CDR2: DFQATT and SNEGSKA (reference sequence). This CDR3 is built from 14 residues. Trimming at V came to 1 base and at J to 3 bases, leaving 4 bases not matched to a gene. CDR3 sequence (DNA): TGCAGTGCTAGAGTATTGGGACAGGACTATGGCTACACCTTC. Amino acids: CSARVLGQDYGYTF.

Notes on this clonotype: This could be a read error, since a much larger clone is one nucleotide away. The rearrangement links TRBV12-3 or TRBV12-4 to TRBJ1-1, with D uncertain. The CDR3 extends over 12 amino acids. The chain's CDR3 is CASSLISTEDFF. The CDR3 nucleotides read TGTGCCAGCAGTTTAATATCCACTGAAGATTTCTTT.

In its sample, this clonotype was seen a few times. The chain is built from TRBV20-1 and TRBJ2-7, with D maybe TRBD2 (6 bases). V lost 1 base and J 1 base, leaving 11 bases between the germline ends. Looked up from germline, CDR1 is DFQATT and CDR2 is SNEGSKA (reference sequence). CDR3 size: 14 residues. The CDR3 region has the DNA TGCAGTGCTAGAGGATCGAGCGGGTCCTACGAGCAGTACTTC. Amino acid sequence: CSARGSSGSYEQYF.

This clonotype has ten or more counts. The chain recombines TRBV7-2 with TRBJ1-2, with D tentatively TRBD1 (5 bases). Per the germline V gene, CDR1 is SGHTA and CDR2 is FQGNSA. Trimming took 1 base from V and 3 from J, leaving 6 bases between them. CDR3 length equals 13 residues. CDR3 amino acids: CASSLGDHYGYTF. The CDR3 DNA is TGTGCCAGCAGCTTAGGGGACCACTATGGCTACACCTTC. Combining the CDR3 with reference TRBV7-2 and TRBJ1-2 gives the whole variable domain GAGVSQSPSNKVTEKGKDVELRCDPISGHTALYWYRQSLGQGLEFLIYFQGNSAPDKSGLPSDRFSAERTGGSVSTLTIQRTQQEDSAVYLCASSLGDHYGYTFGSGTRLTVV.